This section outlines one T cell receptor beta chain sequence together with its context. Its antigen is currently unknown. Assay: immunoSEQ multiplex PCR; the TCRdb copy retains only in-frame clones and omits some. This sample has tens of thousands of clones, with 91% found just once. This record belongs to a study of T cells in localized non-small cell lung cancer. Points from the study as a whole: A raised T cell density in blood coincided with lengthier overall survival. Adjacent lung tissue had a median about 57 of the top 100 clones found in the tumor. In uninvolved adjacent lung, T cell clonality reached its highest value, exceeding tumor.

The germline V and J ends were trimmed by 0 bases and 4 bases, with 7 bases remaining between them. The CDR3 runs 14 residues. Germline-derived CDR1 and CDR2 are MGHRA and YSYEKL. The sequencing used peripheral blood, collected before any cancer treatment. This sequence originates from a man aged 35-75 years with stage I lung adenocarcinoma. The chain couples TRBV4-1 to TRBJ1-5; D gene unclear. As DNA, the CDR3 is TGCGCCAGCAGCCAAGATAGAGGTAATCAGCCCCAGCATTTT. Protein: CASSQDRGNQPQHF.